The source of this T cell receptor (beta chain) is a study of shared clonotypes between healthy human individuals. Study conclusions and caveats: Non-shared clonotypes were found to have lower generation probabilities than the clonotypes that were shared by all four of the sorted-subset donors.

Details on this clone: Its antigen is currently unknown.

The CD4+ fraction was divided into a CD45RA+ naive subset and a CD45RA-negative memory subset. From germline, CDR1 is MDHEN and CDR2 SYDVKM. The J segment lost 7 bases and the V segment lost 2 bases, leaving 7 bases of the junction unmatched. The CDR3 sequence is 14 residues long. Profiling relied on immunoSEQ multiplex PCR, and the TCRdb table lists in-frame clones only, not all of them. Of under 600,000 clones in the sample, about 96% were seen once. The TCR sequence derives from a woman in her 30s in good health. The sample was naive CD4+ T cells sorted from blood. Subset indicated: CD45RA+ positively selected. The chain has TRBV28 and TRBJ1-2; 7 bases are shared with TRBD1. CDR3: CASSLNRGLGGYTF. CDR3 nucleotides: TGTGCCAGCAGTTTAAACAGGGGTCTAGGTGGCTACACCTTC.